A selection of T cell receptor beta chains follows, all from one sample in a study of OX40 agonist ivuxolimab in advanced cancers. Method: immunoSEQ multiplex PCR; TCRdb's copy keeps in-frame clones and lacks some. Counted here are around 56,000 clones, 80% to 90% occurring once; the ten biggest clones make up 1.4%. The source was CD4+ or CD8+ T cells sorted from blood, collected in a trial of the OX40 agonist ivuxolimab. The receptors derive from an adult with an advanced solid tumor such as melanoma, head and neck, liver or kidney cancer. Both conserved end residues are part of each CDR3. A D gene is named only where the DNA matches it firmly.

D: .
J: TRBJ1-3
V: TRBV11-1
DNA: TGTGCCAGCAGCTTTGACAGGCCATCTGGAAACACCATATATTTT
CDR3: CASSFDRPSGNTIYF

D: TRBD2
J: TRBJ2-7
V: TRBV5-8
DNA: TGTGCCAGCAGCTTGACTAGCGGAGCCTACGAGCAGTACTTC
CDR3: CASSLTSGAYEQYF

D: .
J: TRBJ1-1
V: TRBV5-1
DNA: TGCGCCAGCAGCCCAGACAGTTACACTGAAGCTTTCTTT
CDR3: CASSPDSYTEAFF

D: .
J: TRBJ2-1
V: TRBV6-6
DNA: TGTGCCAGCAGCGAGAGGAAAAACAATGAGCAGTTCTTC
CDR3: CASSERKNNEQFF

D: TRBD2
J: TRBJ2-3
V: TRBV7-2
DNA: TGTGCCAGCAGCTCGCGCGGGGGGGCTAGCACAGATACGCAGTATTTT
CDR3: CASSSRGGASTDTQYF

D: TRBD1
J: TRBJ2-1
V: TRBV7-9
DNA: TGTGCCAGCAGCTCAACGGGACAGGGATCCTACAATGAGCAGTTCTTC
CDR3: CASSSTGQGSYNEQFF

D: .
J: TRBJ1-5
V: TRBV28
DNA: TGTGCCAGCAGTCACCCGACCCAGTATAGCAATCAGCCCCAGCATTTT
CDR3: CASSHPTQYSNQPQHF

D: .
J: TRBJ1-1
V: TRBV6-1
DNA: TGTGCCAGCAGACTACAGACAGAAACGAACACTGAAGCTTTCTTT
CDR3: CASRLQTETNTEAFF

D: .
J: TRBJ2-3
V: TRBV9
DNA: TGTGCCAGCAGCTCCCATGGGCACAGAGGAACAGATACGCAGTATTTT
CDR3: CASSSHGHRGTDTQYF

D: TRBD1
J: TRBJ1-2
V: TRBV28
DNA: TGTGCCAGCAGTTCCACGGGACAGGGGGTCACAGTCTATGGCTACACCTTC
CDR3: CASSSTGQGVTVYGYTF

D: TRBD2
J: TRBJ2-5
V: TRBV5-4
DNA: TGTGCCAGCACCTCGGGACTAGCGGGGCCAGAGACCCAGTACTTC
CDR3: CASTSGLAGPETQYF